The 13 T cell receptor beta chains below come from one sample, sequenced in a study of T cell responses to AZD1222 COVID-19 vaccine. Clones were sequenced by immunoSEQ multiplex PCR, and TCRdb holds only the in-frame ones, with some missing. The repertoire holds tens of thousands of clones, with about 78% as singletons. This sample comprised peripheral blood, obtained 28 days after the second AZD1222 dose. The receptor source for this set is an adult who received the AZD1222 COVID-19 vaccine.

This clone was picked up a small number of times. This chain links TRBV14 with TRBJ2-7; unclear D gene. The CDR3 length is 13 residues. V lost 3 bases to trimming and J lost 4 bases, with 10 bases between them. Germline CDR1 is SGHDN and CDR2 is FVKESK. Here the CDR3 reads CASSQGRIYEQYF. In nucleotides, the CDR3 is TGTGCCAGCAGCCAGGGAAGGATTTACGAGCAGTACTTC.

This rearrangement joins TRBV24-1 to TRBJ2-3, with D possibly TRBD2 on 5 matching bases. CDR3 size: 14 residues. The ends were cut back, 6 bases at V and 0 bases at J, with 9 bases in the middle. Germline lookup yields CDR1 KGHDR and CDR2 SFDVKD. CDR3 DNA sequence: TGTGCCACCAGTCGGGGTACTAGCACAGATACGCAGTATTTT. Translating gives CATSRGTSTDTQYF.

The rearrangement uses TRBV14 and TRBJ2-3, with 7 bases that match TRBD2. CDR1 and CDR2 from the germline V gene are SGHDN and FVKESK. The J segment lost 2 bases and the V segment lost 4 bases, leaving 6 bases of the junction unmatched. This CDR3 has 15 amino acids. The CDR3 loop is CASSPPGGNTDTQYF. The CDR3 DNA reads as TGTGCCAGCAGCCCCCCGGGGGGAAACACAGATACGCAGTATTTT.

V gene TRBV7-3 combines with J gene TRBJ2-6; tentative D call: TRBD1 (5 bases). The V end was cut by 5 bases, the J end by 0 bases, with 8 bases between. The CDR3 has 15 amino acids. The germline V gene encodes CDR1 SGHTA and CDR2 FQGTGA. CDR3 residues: CASSLDSSGANVLTF. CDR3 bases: TGTGCCAGCAGCCTCGACAGCTCTGGGGCCAACGTCCTGACTTTC.

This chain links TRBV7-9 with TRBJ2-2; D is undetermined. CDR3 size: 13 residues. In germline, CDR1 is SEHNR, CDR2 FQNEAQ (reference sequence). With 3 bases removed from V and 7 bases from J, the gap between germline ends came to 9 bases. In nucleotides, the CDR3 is TGTGCCAGCAGCTTCTCTGTGCTCGGGGAGCTGTTTTTT. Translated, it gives CASSFSVLGELFF.

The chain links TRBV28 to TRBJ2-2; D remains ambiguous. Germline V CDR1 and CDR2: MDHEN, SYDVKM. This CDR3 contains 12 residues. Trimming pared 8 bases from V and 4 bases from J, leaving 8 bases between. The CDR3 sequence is CASRLGTGELFF. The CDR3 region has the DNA TGTGCCAGCCGGTTGGGCACCGGGGAGCTGTTTTTT.

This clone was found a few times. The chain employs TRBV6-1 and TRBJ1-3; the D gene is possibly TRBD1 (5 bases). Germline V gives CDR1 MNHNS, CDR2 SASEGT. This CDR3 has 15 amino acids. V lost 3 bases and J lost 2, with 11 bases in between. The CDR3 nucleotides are TGTGCCAGCAGTGAGGAGGGGTCTCCTGGAAACACCATATATTTT. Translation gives CASSEEGSPGNTIYF.

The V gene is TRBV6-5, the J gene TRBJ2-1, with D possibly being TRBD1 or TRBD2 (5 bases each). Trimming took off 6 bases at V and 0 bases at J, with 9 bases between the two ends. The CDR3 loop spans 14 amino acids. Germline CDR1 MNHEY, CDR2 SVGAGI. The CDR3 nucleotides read TGTGCCAGCAGCTGGGGGAGCTCCTACAATGAGCAGTTCTTC. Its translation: CASSWGSSYNEQFF.

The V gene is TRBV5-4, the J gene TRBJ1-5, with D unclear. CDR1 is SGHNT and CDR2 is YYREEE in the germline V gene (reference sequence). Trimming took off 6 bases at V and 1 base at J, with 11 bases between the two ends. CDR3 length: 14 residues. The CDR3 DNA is TGTGCCAGCAACCTGGAGGGAAGCAATCAGCCCCAGCATTTT. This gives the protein CASNLEGSNQPQHF.

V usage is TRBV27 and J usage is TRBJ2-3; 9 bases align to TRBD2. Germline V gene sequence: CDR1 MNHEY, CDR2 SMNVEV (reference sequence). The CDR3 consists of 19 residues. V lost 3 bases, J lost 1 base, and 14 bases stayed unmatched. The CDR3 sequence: CASSLWVQEAGGRTDTQYF. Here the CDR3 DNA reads TGTGCCAGCAGTTTGTGGGTCCAGGAAGCGGGAGGCCGCACAGATACGCAGTATTTT.

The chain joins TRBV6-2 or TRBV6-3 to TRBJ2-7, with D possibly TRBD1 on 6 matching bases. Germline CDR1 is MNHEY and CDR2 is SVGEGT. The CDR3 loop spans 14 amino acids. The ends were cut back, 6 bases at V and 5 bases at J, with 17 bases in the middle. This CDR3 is CASSSNNRVHEQYF. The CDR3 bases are TGTGCCAGCAGCTCCAACAACAGGGTACACGAGCAGTACTTC.

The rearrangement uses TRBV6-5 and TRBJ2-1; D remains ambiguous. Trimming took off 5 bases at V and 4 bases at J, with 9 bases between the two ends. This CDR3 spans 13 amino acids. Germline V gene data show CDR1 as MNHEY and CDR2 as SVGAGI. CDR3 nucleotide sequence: TGTGCCAGCAGTAAGGACGGATACAATGAGCAGTTCTTC. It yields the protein CASSKDGYNEQFF.

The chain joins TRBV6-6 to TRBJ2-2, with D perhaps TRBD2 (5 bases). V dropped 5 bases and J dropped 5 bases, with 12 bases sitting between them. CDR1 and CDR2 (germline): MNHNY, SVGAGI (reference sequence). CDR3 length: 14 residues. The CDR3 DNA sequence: TGTGCCAGCAGTAGATGGACTGGAACCGGGGAGCTGTTTTTT. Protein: CASSRWTGTGELFF.